This TCR beta chain was recorded in a study of blood T cell repertoires in COVID-19. The trim removed 4 bases at V and 0 bases at J, leaving 7 bases unmatched. Germline loops: CDR1 SGHRS, CDR2 YFSETQ. The CDR3 extends over 15 amino acids. Data came from immunoSEQ multiplex PCR; TCRdb stores just in-frame clones and leaves some out. This table holds nearly 200,000 clones, 70% to 90% found once. This sequence joins TRBV5-1 and TRBJ2-7, with TRBD2 identical over 7 bases. This clonotype was obtained from a woman between 65 and 79 years old with active or convalescent COVID-19. Material: peripheral blood. In nucleotides, the CDR3 is TGCGCCAGCAGCGGGGGGGGTACTGCCTCCTACGAGCAGTACTTC. Translated: CASSGGGTASYEQYF.